This TCR beta chain stems from a study of glioma-infiltrating T cells. Study context: Glioma patients had dexamethasone for six or fewer days before surgery.

Trimming stripped 2 bases from V and 4 bases from J, with 7 bases between. The CDR3 runs 13 residues. Germline CDR1 is MNHEY and CDR2 is SVGEGT. Findings of the study overall: A blood CDR3 motif signature was depleted in highly divergent patients. Non-neoplastic patients had below-expected tissue-blood divergence, while all gliomas exceeded expectation.

Amplification of TCR alpha and beta CDR3 regions from RNA used iRepertoire nested multiplex PCR. In TCRdb, the multiplex PCR reads were re-called with MiXCR into one record per CDR3 protein. The sample yields around 350,000 distinct CDR3 sequences, about two fifths seen once. The table lists this clonotype with many counts. What it binds is unknown. Sequences were obtained from glioma tissue, nonneoplastic brain tissue, or PBMCs (not recorded which). The chain employs TRBV6-2 or TRBV6-3 and TRBJ2-3; D uncertain. This sequence was found in a human donor with low-grade glioma or glioblastoma, undergoing nonglioma brain surgery, or in good health (not recorded which). CDR3 sequence (DNA): TGTGCCAGCAGTTACCGGACCCCAGATACGCAGTATTTT. This translates into CASSYRTPDTQYF.